A single sample gave rise to the 14 T cell receptor beta chains below, sequenced in a study of cytotoxic CD8 clonotypes in ibrutinib-treated CLL. Only in-frame clones appear in the TCRdb table, and some are missing; sequencing was by immunoSEQ multiplex PCR. This table has 250,000 to 350,000 clones, roughly four fifths appearing once. The sample consisted of PBMCs, taken at disease progression, from a patient treated with ibrutinib. Every receptor here comes from a human donor with chronic lymphocytic leukemia.

The rearrangement links TRBV11-1 to TRBJ1-2, with a weak D call TRBD1 (5 bases). Germline V gene sequence: CDR1 SGHAT, CDR2 FQDESV (reference sequence). V was trimmed by 0 bases and J by 8 bases, leaving 10 bases between them. The CDR3 covers 13 residues. The CDR3 loop reads CASSLAGAVGYTF. CDR3 nucleotides: TGTGCCAGCAGCTTAGCAGGGGCCGTCGGCTACACCTTC.

This clone was detected once. The rearrangement links TRBV6-1 to TRBJ2-7, with D perhaps matching TRBD1 (5 bases). Trimming shortened V by 7 bases and J by 2 bases, and 12 bases separated the two germline ends. CDR1 is MNHNS, CDR2 SASEGT, per germline. The CDR3 runs to 13 residues. The CDR3 DNA sequence: TGTGCCAGCAAGAGTCAGGGCCCCTACGAGCAGTACTTC. This gives the protein CASKSQGPYEQYF.

The V and J genes are TRBV2 and TRBJ2-2; maybe TRBD1 (6 bases). Germline V CDR1 and CDR2: SNHLY, FYNNEI. The CDR3 has 16 residues. Trimming shortened V by 6 bases and J by 9 bases, and 23 bases separated the two germline ends. The CDR3 DNA reads TGTGCCAGCAGCAAATACAGGGTGGGGAGTCCCCGGGAGCTGTTTTTT. Amino acids: CASSKYRVGSPRELFF.

This clone was seen only a few times. Other nucleotide sequences from this sample produce the same CDR3. The chain combines TRBV9 with TRBJ2-7; D gene uncertain. Germline V gene data show CDR1 as SGDLS and CDR2 as YYNGEE. Trimming stripped 0 bases from V and 0 bases from J, with 7 bases between. CDR3 length: 14 amino acids. The CDR3 bases are TGTGCCAGCAGCGTAGGTCCCAGCTCCTACGAGCAGTACTTC. Translation: CASSVGPSSYEQYF.

This rearrangement joins TRBV18 to TRBJ1-3; D is possibly TRBD1 (6 bases). Germline CDR1 reads KGHSH; CDR2 reads LQKENI. Deletions cut 0 bases from V and 3 bases from J, with 12 bases between. This CDR3 region has 16 residues. The CDR3 DNA sequence: TGTGCCAGCTCACCACCGTCGGGGGCAGTTGGAAACACCATATATTTT. Translating it yields CASSPPSGAVGNTIYF.

The V and J genes are TRBV5-6 and TRBJ1-1; 9 nucleotides agree with TRBD1. V lost 4 bases, J lost 10 bases, and 17 bases stayed unmatched. The CDR3 has 16 amino acids. CDR1 SGHDT and CDR2 YYEEEE come from the germline V gene. The CDR3 nucleotides read TGTGCCAGCAGCCAACTAACCGGGACAGGGACTCTTGGAGCTTTCTTT. Residues: CASSQLTGTGTLGAFF.

The chain employs TRBV6-5 and TRBJ2-3, with 7 bases fitting TRBD1. Trimming at V came to 2 bases and at J to 3 bases, leaving 5 bases not matched to a gene. CDR3 length equals 15 residues. Germline V gives CDR1 MNHEY, CDR2 SVGAGI. The CDR3 coding sequence is TGTGCCAGCAGTTACGTGAGGGGGCTTACAGATACGCAGTATTTT. Translated: CASSYVRGLTDTQYF.

The V call is TRBV29-1, the J call TRBJ2-3; D is unresolved. The germline gives CDR1 SQVTM, CDR2 ANQGSEA. V was clipped by 4 bases and J by 6 bases, with 11 bases between them. This CDR3 contains 12 residues. The CDR3, as DNA: TGCAGCGTTGGGTTAGCCGCGGATACGCAGTATTTT. Translated, it gives CSVGLAADTQYF.

The V and J genes are TRBV6-5 and TRBJ2-7; TRBD1 is a possible D gene (6 bases). Germline CDR1 and CDR2: MNHEY and SVGAGI. Trimming shortened V by 5 bases and J by 2 bases, and 10 bases separated the two germline ends. The CDR3 has 13 amino acids. The CDR3 region is CASSQGQPYEQYF. The CDR3, as DNA: TGTGCCAGCAGTCAAGGACAGCCCTACGAGCAGTACTTC.

This chain uses TRBV15 with TRBJ2-3; D call uncertain. The CDR3 contains 13 residues. Germline V gene data show CDR1 as LNHNV and CDR2 as YYDKDF (reference sequence). Trimming removed 2 bases at V and 8 bases at J, with 11 bases between. The CDR3 sequence is CATSRKDPPTQYF. Written as DNA, the CDR3 is TGTGCCACCAGCAGAAAAGACCCGCCTACGCAGTATTTT.

V is TRBV27 and J is TRBJ1-2; perhaps TRBD1 as D (6 bases). Trimming pared 3 bases from V and 4 bases from J, leaving 9 bases between. The CDR3 extends over 13 amino acids. The germline gives CDR1 MNHEY, CDR2 SMNVEV (reference sequence). The CDR3 here is CASSFGQLYGYTF. In nucleotides, the CDR3 is TGTGCCAGCAGTTTCGGACAGCTCTATGGCTACACCTTC.

V is TRBV2 and J is TRBJ2-2; the match to TRBD1 covers 9 bases. CDR1 SNHLY and CDR2 FYNNEI come from the germline V gene. This CDR3 region has 16 residues. The V and J ends lost 1 base and 6 bases, in that order; junction bases with no gene match: 6. The CDR3 here is CASSEGTGVLAGELFF. Here the CDR3 DNA reads TGTGCCAGCAGTGAAGGGACAGGGGTACTGGCCGGGGAGCTGTTTTTT.

The chain carries TRBV27 and TRBJ2-1, with 8 nucleotides matching TRBD1. Germline CDR1 is MNHEY and CDR2 is SMNVEV (reference sequence). V lost 4 bases and J lost 6; bases outside the gene matches: 14. The CDR3 covers 17 residues. CDR3 nucleotides: TGTGCCAGCAGTTCGACCCGGACAGGGTACCCCCCCAATGAGCAGTTCTTC. Translated: CASSSTRTGYPPNEQFF.

This chain links TRBV5-6 with TRBJ2-7; TRBD2 agrees at 13 bases. Trimming cost V 0 bases and J 4 bases; bases outside gene matches: 4. The CDR3 has 16 residues. Germline CDR1 and CDR2: SGHDT and YYEEEE. CDR3 in DNA: TGTGCCAGCAGCTTGGTGGGGACTAGCGGGAAGTACGAGCAGTACTTC. This gives the protein CASSLVGTSGKYEQYF.